These 20 T cell receptor beta chains were sequenced from one sample in a study of T cell repertoires in cytomegalovirus infection. Via MiXCR, TCRdb re-called the reads, giving one row per CDR3 protein. The profile shows 560,000 or so distinct CDR3 sequences, 16% of them singletons. The sample comprised CD8+ T cells from PBMCs. The receptors originated from a human donor in good health (CMV status not recorded). Some clones in this sample may be carry-over from other donors' samples.

The CDR3 sequence is CATMGYYNEQFF. The CDR3 bases are TGTGCCACCATGGGGTATTACAATGAGCAGTTCTTC. The V gene is TRBV10-3, the J gene TRBJ2-1; D gene uncertain. Germline lookup yields CDR1 ENHRY and CDR2 SYGVKD. The CDR3 consists of 12 residues. The ends were cut back, 10 bases at V and 4 bases at J, with 11 bases in the middle.

The chain links TRBV27 to TRBJ2-5, with TRBD2 matching 16 bases. In germline, CDR1 is MNHEY, CDR2 SMNVEV (reference sequence). The J segment lost 6 bases and the V segment lost 5 bases, leaving 6 bases of the junction unmatched. The CDR3 consists of 16 residues. The CDR3 DNA sequence: TGTGCCAGCAGTCGGGGGACTAGCGGGAGGGGGAAGACCCAGTACTTC. It codes for CASSRGTSGRGKTQYF.

Regarding this clonotype: A much larger clone differs by one base, so this may be a read error. This chain links TRBV7-1 with TRBJ2-7; D uncertain. TRBV7-1 is an ORF, with its function uncertain. Trimming left V 5 bases short and J 3 bases short, with 14 bases between. The CDR3 runs 14 residues. DNA for the CDR3: TGTGCCAGCAGCCCAGAAGCGTACCACTACGAGCAGTACTTC. This sequence encodes CASSPEAYHYEQYF.

This clonotype has just a few counts. V gene TRBV27 combines with J gene TRBJ2-1, with TRBD2 as a possible D gene (5 bases). V lost 1 base, J lost 5 bases, and 12 bases lay in between. Germline CDR1 MNHEY, CDR2 SMNVEV (reference sequence). This CDR3 contains 15 residues. CDR3 sequence (DNA): TGTGCCAGCAGTTTATTGGTCGGGAATAACAATGAGCAGTTCTTC. Translating it yields CASSLLVGNNNEQFF.

This clonotype was seen at least ten times. V and J are TRBV12-5 and TRBJ2-1; D may correspond to TRBD1 or TRBD2 (6 bases each). V shed 2 bases and J shed 2 bases, with 13 bases lying between them. This CDR3 is 16 amino acids long. Germline assignment: CDR1 LGHNT and CDR2 FRNRAP. The CDR3 is CASGLSPGATYNEQFF. For the CDR3, the DNA is TGTGCTAGTGGTTTGTCCCCGGGGGCGACCTACAATGAGCAGTTCTTC.

This clonotype was counted many times. The chain carries TRBV7-2 and TRBJ2-1, with 9 bases fitting TRBD2. Trimming took 2 bases from V and 6 from J; bases not matched to a gene: 5. Germline V CDR1 and CDR2: SGHTA, FQGNSA. The CDR3 spans 15 residues. The CDR3 spells CASSLIGLASNEQFF. The CDR3 coding sequence is TGTGCCAGCAGCTTAATCGGACTAGCGTCCAATGAGCAGTTCTTC. The full variable domain, with the rest looked up from reference TRBV7-2 and TRBJ2-1, is GAGVSQSPSNKVTEKGKDVELRCDPISGHTALYWYRQSLGQGLEFLIYFQGNSAPDKSGLPSDRFSAERTGGSVSTLTIQRTQQEDSAVYLCASSLIGLASNEQFFGPGTRLTVL.

This clonotype was seen many times. The genes are TRBV24-1 and TRBJ2-2; D may correspond to TRBD1 or TRBD2 (6 bases each). Trimming removed 4 bases at V and 6 bases at J, with 14 bases between. CDR1 and CDR2 from the germline V gene are KGHDR and SFDVKD. This CDR3 comprises 15 residues. CDR3 region: CATSESGADAGELFF. DNA of the CDR3: TGTGCCACCAGTGAGTCGGGGGCGGACGCCGGGGAGCTGTTTTTT.

Many counts were recorded for this clonotype. V and J are TRBV11-2 and TRBJ1-1, with D hard to call. Between the trimmed V and J ends, which lost 1 base and 1 base, there was a span of 10 bases. Germline V lookup: CDR1 SGHAT, CDR2 FQNNGV. This CDR3 has 15 residues. The CDR3 DNA reads as TGTGCCAGCAGCTTAGGAGGGTTTGGGAACACTGAAGCTTTCTTT. It yields the protein CASSLGGFGNTEAFF.

This clonotype was observed at least ten times. This chain connects TRBV7-8 to TRBJ2-5; the D gene is possibly TRBD2 (5 bases). V was pared by 1 base and J by 3 bases, with 6 bases between. The CDR3 loop spans 13 amino acids. CDR1 is SGHVS, CDR2 FQNEAQ, per germline. The CDR3 region is CASSLEGEETQYF. As DNA, the CDR3 is TGTGCCAGCAGCTTAGAGGGAGAAGAGACCCAGTACTTC.

This sequence joins TRBV13 and TRBJ2-2; TRBD2 agrees at 9 bases. The CDR3 is made up of 15 amino acids. V was pared by 4 bases and J by 7 bases, with 7 bases of the junction left unmatched. Germline V gene data show CDR1 as PRHDT and CDR2 as FYEKMQ (reference sequence). In nucleotides, the CDR3 is TGTGCCAGCAGCTCCCAGCGGGGGGCTCTCGGGGAGCTGTTTTTT. Encoded protein: CASSSQRGALGELFF. Drawing the rest from reference TRBV13 and TRBJ2-2, the complete variable domain is AAGVIQSPRHLIKEKRETATLKCYPIPRHDTVYWYQQGPGQDPQFLISFYEKMQSDKGSIPDRFSAQQFSDYHSELNMSSLELGDSALYFCASSSQRGALGELFFGEGSRLTVL.

This clonotype appeared many times. This chain links TRBV5-6 with TRBJ1-2; a possible D gene is TRBD1 (5 bases). Deletions cut 4 bases from V and 4 bases from J, with 11 bases between. The CDR3 has 13 residues. Germline lookup yields CDR1 SGHDT and CDR2 YYEEEE. The CDR3 spells CASSRGSGYGYTF. The CDR3, as DNA: TGTGCCAGCAGCCGGGGGTCGGGCTATGGCTACACCTTC.

For this clonotype: No conserved phenylalanine or tryptophan is present at the end of the CDR3, so a read error is the likely explanation. It is unclear where the CDR3 begins or ends on the DNA, so no DNA is shown, and the CDR3 is as TCRdb lists it. The chain uses TRBV24-1 and TRBJ1-5; TRBD1, the table's D call, was not compared with the DNA. The CDR3 numbers 16 amino acids, ends counted. CDR1 is KGHDR and CDR2 is SFDVKD in the germline V gene. The chain's CDR3 is CATSDLETPPGQPPHL.

This clonotype was recorded a few times. The V gene is TRBV6-6, the J gene TRBJ2-5; TRBD2 aligns across 12 bases. Germline trimming cut 6 bases from V and 5 bases from J; bases unmatched to any gene: 13. CDR3 length: 17 residues. CDR1 MNHNY and CDR2 SVGAGI come from the germline V gene (reference sequence). The CDR3 DNA reads TGTGCCAGCAGCGGACCTTCTCTAGCGGGGGGGCTGGAGACCCAGTACTTC. Translation: CASSGPSLAGGLETQYF.

The sample holds many counts of this clonotype. This rearrangement joins TRBV12-3 or TRBV12-4 to TRBJ2-1; a possible D gene is TRBD2 (6 bases). This CDR3 has 15 amino acids. Trimming took 5 bases from V and 7 from J, leaving 18 bases between them. CDR3 DNA sequence: TGTGCCAGCAGTCCCCCGACTAGGTCAGGGAATGAGCAGTTCTTC. Its translation is CASSPPTRSGNEQFF.

The V and J genes are TRBV6-6 and TRBJ1-6, with 7 bases aligning to TRBD1. Trimming cost V 10 bases and J 1 base; bases outside gene matches: 4. This CDR3 has 14 amino acids. Germline lookup yields CDR1 MNHNY and CDR2 SVGAGI (reference sequence). The CDR3, as DNA: TGTGCCACCTCGACAGGGTCCTATAATTCACCCCTCCACTTT. Its translation is CATSTGSYNSPLHF.

This clonotype was picked up a small number of times. The rearrangement uses TRBV12-3 or TRBV12-4 and TRBJ1-2; D is ambiguous. The V gene lost 5 bases and the J gene lost 8 bases, with 21 bases spanning the gap. The CDR3 loop spans 15 amino acids. CDR3 DNA: TGTGCCAGCAGTCTGGGGTACCTACAAACGGGGGGCTACACCTTC. The encoded protein is CASSLGYLQTGGYTF.

The V gene is TRBV19, the J gene TRBJ2-7; 9 bases map to TRBD1. Trimming cost V 5 bases and J 3 bases; bases outside gene matches: 8. From germline, CDR1 is LNHDA and CDR2 SQIVND (reference sequence). CDR3 length: 15 amino acids. Here the CDR3 DNA reads TGTGCCAGTAGTTTTGATAGGACAGGGGACTACGAGCAGTACTTC. This gives the protein CASSFDRTGDYEQYF.

The chain joins TRBV6-1 to TRBJ1-2, with no clear D. CDR1 is MNHNS and CDR2 is SASEGT in the germline V gene. The CDR3 length is 12 residues. Deletions cut 2 bases from V and 5 bases from J, with 6 bases between. The CDR3 spells CASSEKTYGYTF. The CDR3 bases are TGTGCCAGCAGTGAAAAAACTTATGGCTACACCTTC.

This clonotype was seen a few times. The chain joins TRBV4-2 to TRBJ2-7, with D uncertain. CDR1 and CDR2 from the germline V gene are LGHNA and YNFKEQ. Trimming left V 5 bases short and J 5 bases short, with 16 bases between. The CDR3 runs to 14 residues. CDR3 amino acids: CASSTRTLRDEQYF. As DNA, the CDR3 is TGTGCCAGCAGCACCCGGACCCTTCGGGACGAGCAGTACTTC.

The chain joins TRBV6-5 to TRBJ2-2; no clear D. From germline, CDR1 is MNHEY and CDR2 SVGAGI. Trimming removed 0 bases at V and 9 bases at J, with 8 bases between. The CDR3 runs 13 residues. The CDR3: CASSYSTVRELFF. CDR3 nucleotide sequence: TGTGCCAGCAGTTACTCGACTGTGAGGGAGCTGTTTTTT.